This entry lists 23 T cell receptor beta chains sequenced from one sample in a study of patients and donors after allogeneic stem cell transplantation. Each CDR3 protein gets one entry after TCRdb re-called the RT-PCR reads with MiXCR. Of 800,000 to 1,000,000 distinct CDR3 sequences in the sample, over 15% were seen once. Sequences were obtained from blood, either unsorted or a sorted T cell fraction (not recorded which). These receptor sequences come from a human donor who was either an allogeneic HSCT recipient or a stem cell or donor lymphocyte infusion donor (not recorded which). It is not recorded whose cells these are; they may come from a transplant donor.

V and J are TRBV6-5 and TRBJ2-2; D is perhaps TRBD2 (5 bases). V was shortened by 2 bases and J by 3 bases, with 10 bases between the two germline ends. The CDR3 spans 15 residues. From germline, CDR1 is MNHEY and CDR2 SVGAGI. This CDR3 reads CASSYQMDYTGELFF. The CDR3 DNA reads as TGTGCCAGCAGTTACCAAATGGACTACACCGGGGAGCTGTTTTTT.

There are many counts of this clonotype. This chain uses TRBV12-3 or TRBV12-4 with TRBJ2-1; D not resolved. The CDR3 has 11 residues. V was trimmed by 6 bases and J by 10 bases, leaving 10 bases between them. CDR3 in amino acids: CASSNGLEQFF. As DNA, the CDR3 is TGTGCCAGCAGCAACGGCTTGGAGCAGTTCTTC.

The rearrangement uses TRBV10-3 and TRBJ2-3, with 7 bases identical to TRBD1. Germline V gene data show CDR1 as ENHRY and CDR2 as SYGVKD. After removal of 5 bases from V and 1 base from J, the junction contained 3 bases not matched to a gene. This CDR3 region has 14 residues. The CDR3 reads CAISLTGGTDTQYF. In DNA form, the CDR3 reads TGTGCCATCAGTCTCACAGGGGGCACAGATACGCAGTATTTT.

The genes are TRBV10-3 and TRBJ1-2; unclear D gene. CDR3 length: 15 amino acids. Germline CDR1 ENHRY, CDR2 SYGVKD. Trimming shortened V by 0 bases and J by 0 bases, and 8 bases separated the two germline ends. CDR3 loop: CAISESSGANYGYTF. CDR3 coding DNA: TGTGCCATCAGTGAGTCCTCAGGAGCTAACTATGGCTACACCTTC.

This clonotype has a handful of counts. The chain is built from TRBV19 and TRBJ1-1, with no clear D. With 5 bases removed from V and 5 bases from J, the gap between germline ends came to 15 bases. Germline V lookup: CDR1 LNHDA, CDR2 SQIVND (reference sequence). The CDR3 totals 14 residues. The CDR3 coding sequence is TGTGCCAGTAGTCAACCATCTCGGAGGACTGAAGCTTTCTTT. It yields the protein CASSQPSRRTEAFF.

The chain is built from TRBV4-2 and TRBJ2-7, with D unclear. Germline values: CDR1 LGHNA, CDR2 YNFKEQ. V lost 5 bases and J lost 2, with 19 bases in between. The CDR3 sequence is 16 residues long. The CDR3 spells CASSADPGSRAYEQYF. In DNA, the CDR3 is TGTGCCAGCAGCGCTGACCCCGGGTCAAGGGCCTACGAGCAGTACTTC.

In its sample, this clonotype was seen a few times. V gene TRBV7-2 combines with J gene TRBJ1-3; D unclear. Germline lookup yields CDR1 SGHTA and CDR2 FQGNSA. The V end was cut by 4 bases, the J end by 2 bases, with 6 bases between. The CDR3 totals 13 residues. The CDR3 is CASSSRAGNTIYF. CDR3 nucleotide sequence: TGTGCCAGCAGCTCTCGAGCTGGAAACACCATATATTTT.

This clonotype was detected only a few times. The chain employs TRBV20-1 and TRBJ2-3, with a possible D match to TRBD2 (6 bases). Germline-derived CDR1 and CDR2 are DFQATT and SNEGSKA (reference sequence). The germline V and J ends were trimmed by 2 bases and 2 bases, with 11 bases remaining between them. The CDR3 runs 14 residues. The CDR3 reads CSARLAGTTDTQYF. The DNA of the CDR3 is TGCAGTGCTAGATTGGCGGGAACCACAGATACGCAGTATTTT.

This chain connects TRBV7-8 to TRBJ2-7; TRBD1 or TRBD2 may be the D gene (5 bases each). CDR1 SGHVS and CDR2 FQNEAQ come from the germline V gene. The CDR3 has 15 residues. Trimming left V 0 bases short and J 3 bases short, with 12 bases between. The CDR3 protein is CASSLASGRNYEQYF. The CDR3 bases are TGTGCCAGCAGCTTAGCTTCGGGGCGAAACTACGAGCAGTACTTC.

V is TRBV6-2 or TRBV6-3 and J is TRBJ1-2; D is undetermined. The CDR3 spans 14 residues. Germline V CDR1 and CDR2: MNHEY, SVGEGT. The V end was cut by 1 base, the J end by 4 bases, with 10 bases between. CDR3 sequence reads: CASSYFGLIYGYTF. As DNA, the CDR3 is TGTGCCAGCAGTTACTTCGGACTGATCTATGGCTACACCTTC.

This clonotype occurred a few times. The chain combines TRBV29-1 with TRBJ1-2; no clear D. V was pared by 5 bases and J by 7 bases, with 20 bases between. The length of the CDR3 is 14 residues. Germline V lookup: CDR1 SQVTM, CDR2 ANQGSEA. CDR3 protein: CSVPHIGAMAGYTF. In nucleotides, the CDR3 is TGCAGCGTTCCACACATCGGTGCGATGGCTGGCTACACCTTC.

This clonotype was detected many times. The J gene is TRBJ1-4, the V gene TRBV12-3 or TRBV12-4; the match to TRBD1 covers 9 bases. Trimming at V came to 6 bases and at J to 10 bases, leaving 9 bases not matched to a gene. The CDR3 has 14 amino acids. The DNA of the CDR3 is TGTGCCAGCAGGCTGGGACAGGGAGGCGGAAAACTGTTTTTT. It translates to CASRLGQGGGKLFF.

The rearrangement uses TRBV3-1 and TRBJ2-5, with D tentatively TRBD2 (6 bases). The germline V and J ends were trimmed by 6 bases and 5 bases, with 16 bases remaining between them. CDR1 and CDR2 from the germline V gene are LGHDT and YNNKEL (reference sequence). The length of the CDR3 is 14 residues. CDR3 amino acids: CASRPRLERETQYF. The CDR3 DNA sequence: TGTGCCAGCAGACCCCGACTAGAGAGGGAGACCCAGTACTTC.

CDR3 nucleotide sequence: TGTGCCAGCACCGAGCGAGGGGGCACAGATACGCAGTATTTT. It translates to CASTERGGTDTQYF. This chain connects TRBV11-3 to TRBJ2-3; D could derive from TRBD1 or TRBD2 (5 bases each). The V end lost 7 bases, the J end lost 1 base, and 12 bases lay between the germline ends. The CDR3 sequence is 14 residues long. Looked up from germline, CDR1 is SGHNT and CDR2 is YENEEA.

There are a few counts of this clonotype. The chain has TRBV4-2 and TRBJ1-5, with D perhaps TRBD1 (5 bases). This CDR3 has 14 amino acids. V lost 1 base, J lost 6 bases, and 10 bases lay in between. CDR1 and CDR2 from the germline V gene are LGHNA and YNFKEQ. The CDR3 reads CASSQVGVGQPQHF. CDR3 nucleotide sequence: TGTGCCAGCAGCCAAGTGGGGGTGGGTCAGCCCCAGCATTTT.

The gene calls are TRBV11-2 and TRBJ2-7, with D uncertain. The V and J ends lost 4 bases and 2 bases respectively, with 12 bases between them. This CDR3 region has 14 residues. The V gene's germline CDR1 is SGHAT and CDR2 FQNNGV. CDR3 DNA: TGTGCCAGCAGCTCTAGACAAGTCACCTACGAGCAGTACTTC. Translation gives CASSSRQVTYEQYF.

This clonotype was seen a handful of times. Here the CDR3 reads CASSQAANQPQHF. CDR3 nucleotides: TGTGCCAGCAGCCAAGCAGCCAATCAGCCCCAGCATTTT. V usage is TRBV3-1 and J usage is TRBJ1-5; unclear D gene. The V gene's germline CDR1 is LGHDT and CDR2 YNNKEL (reference sequence). V lost 1 base and J 3 bases, leaving 4 bases between the germline ends. There are 13 residues in the CDR3.

This clonotype was counted a few times. The genes are TRBV12-3 or TRBV12-4 and TRBJ1-1; TRBD1 matches 7 bases. With 6 bases clipped from V and 10 bases from J, the junction kept 11 bases outside the gene matches. This CDR3 is 13 amino acids long. The CDR3 spells CASRPTATGRAFF. The CDR3 nucleotides read TGTGCCAGCAGACCCACCGCGACAGGGAGAGCTTTCTTT.

The chain is built from TRBV3-1 and TRBJ2-7, with 9 positions matching TRBD2. Trimming took 3 bases from V and 7 from J; bases not matched to a gene: 4. Germline values: CDR1 LGHDT, CDR2 YNNKEL (reference sequence). The CDR3 extends over 13 amino acids. CDR3 DNA sequence: TGTGCCAGCAGCCAGCGGGAGGGGAGGGAGCAGTACTTC. It codes for CASSQREGREQYF.

The chain links TRBV11-3 to TRBJ2-1; 8 bases are a match to TRBD2. This CDR3 region has 14 residues. Germline CDR1 is SGHNT and CDR2 is YENEEA. The ends lost 2 bases at V and 8 bases at J; junction bases unmatched: 5. For the CDR3, the DNA is TGTGCCAGCAGCTTAAGCGGGAGTATCGATGAGCAGTTCTTC. Residues: CASSLSGSIDEQFF. Combining the CDR3 with reference TRBV11-3 and TRBJ2-1 gives the whole variable domain EAGVVQSPRYKIIEKKQPVAFWCNPISGHNTLYWYLQNLGQGPELLIRYENEEAVDDSQLPKDRFSAERLKGVDSTLKIQPAELGDSAVYLCASSLSGSIDEQFFGPGTRLTVL.

This clonotype was counted many times. The rearrangement links TRBV25-1 to TRBJ1-1; perhaps TRBD1 as D (6 bases). Trimming took 7 bases from V and 8 from J, leaving 14 bases between them. Germline V gives CDR1 MGHDK, CDR2 SYGVNS. The CDR3 covers 12 residues. CDR3 in DNA: TGTGCCAGCATCAAGGGGGTAACAGAAGCTTTCTTT. This sequence encodes CASIKGVTEAFF.

In this sample, this clonotype turned up a few times. The genes are TRBV7-2 and TRBJ1-5, with 12 positions matching TRBD1. The germline V gene has CDR1 SGHTA and CDR2 FQGNSA. This CDR3 spans 17 amino acids. V lost 5 bases, J lost 5 bases, and 10 bases stayed unmatched. CDR3 coding DNA: TGTGCCAGCAGCGGTACCGGGACAGGGGGCCGGGATCAGCCCCAGCATTTT. This encodes CASSGTGTGGRDQPQHF.

This clonotype was observed at least ten times. This rearrangement joins TRBV4-2 to TRBJ2-7, with 10 positions matching TRBD2. Unmatched junction bases numbered 4, after V lost 5 bases and J lost 3 bases. This CDR3 region has 14 residues. Germline values: CDR1 LGHNA, CDR2 YNFKEQ. CDR3 in DNA: TGTGCCAGCAGCGCAGGACTAGCGGACTACGAGCAGTACTTC. Amino acids: CASSAGLADYEQYF.